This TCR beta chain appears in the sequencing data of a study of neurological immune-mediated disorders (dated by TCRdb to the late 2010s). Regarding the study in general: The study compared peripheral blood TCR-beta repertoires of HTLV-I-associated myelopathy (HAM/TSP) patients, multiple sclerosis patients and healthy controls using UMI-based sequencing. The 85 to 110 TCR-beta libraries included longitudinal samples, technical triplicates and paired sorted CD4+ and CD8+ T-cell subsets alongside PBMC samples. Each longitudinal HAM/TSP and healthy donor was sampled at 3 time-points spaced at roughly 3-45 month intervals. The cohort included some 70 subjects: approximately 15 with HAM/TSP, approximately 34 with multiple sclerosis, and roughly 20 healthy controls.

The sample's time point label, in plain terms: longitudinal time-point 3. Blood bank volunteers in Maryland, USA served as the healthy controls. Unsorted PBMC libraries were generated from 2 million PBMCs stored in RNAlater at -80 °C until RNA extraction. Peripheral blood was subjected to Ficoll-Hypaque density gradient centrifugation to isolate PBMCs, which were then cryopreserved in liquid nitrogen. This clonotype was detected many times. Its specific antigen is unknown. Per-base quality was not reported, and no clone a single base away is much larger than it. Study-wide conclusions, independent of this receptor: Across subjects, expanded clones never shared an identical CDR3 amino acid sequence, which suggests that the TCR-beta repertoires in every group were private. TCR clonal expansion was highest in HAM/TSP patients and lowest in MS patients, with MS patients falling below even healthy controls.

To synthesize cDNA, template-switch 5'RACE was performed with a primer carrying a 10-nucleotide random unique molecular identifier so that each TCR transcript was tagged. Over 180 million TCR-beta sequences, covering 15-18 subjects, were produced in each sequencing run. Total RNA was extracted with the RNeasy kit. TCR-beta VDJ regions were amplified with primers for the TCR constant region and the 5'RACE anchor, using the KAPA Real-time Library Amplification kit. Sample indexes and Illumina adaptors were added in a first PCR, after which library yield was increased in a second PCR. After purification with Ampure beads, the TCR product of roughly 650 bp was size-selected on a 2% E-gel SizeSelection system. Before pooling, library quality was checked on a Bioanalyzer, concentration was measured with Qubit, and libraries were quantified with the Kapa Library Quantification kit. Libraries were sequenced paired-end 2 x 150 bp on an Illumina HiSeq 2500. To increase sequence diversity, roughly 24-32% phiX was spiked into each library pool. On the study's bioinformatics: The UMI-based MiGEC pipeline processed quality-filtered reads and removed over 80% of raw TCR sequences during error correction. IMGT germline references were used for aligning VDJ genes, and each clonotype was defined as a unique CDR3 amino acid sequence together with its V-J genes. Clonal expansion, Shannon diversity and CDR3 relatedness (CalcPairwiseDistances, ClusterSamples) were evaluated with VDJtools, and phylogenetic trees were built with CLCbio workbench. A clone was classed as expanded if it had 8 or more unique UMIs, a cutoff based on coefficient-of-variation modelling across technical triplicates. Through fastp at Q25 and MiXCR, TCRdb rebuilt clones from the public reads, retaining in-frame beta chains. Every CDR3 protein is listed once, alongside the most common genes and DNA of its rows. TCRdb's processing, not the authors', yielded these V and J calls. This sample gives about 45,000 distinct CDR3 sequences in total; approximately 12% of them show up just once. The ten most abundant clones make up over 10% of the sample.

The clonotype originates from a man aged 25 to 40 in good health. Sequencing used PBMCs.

This receptor carries the CDR3 CSATPYNEQFF. The sequenced DNA: TGCAGTGCTACCCCTTACAATGAGCAGTTCTTC. The chain links TRBV20-1 with TRBJ2-1; no D gene is confidently identified. V sheds 4 bases and J sheds 4 bases, leaving 5 bases between their ends. The CDR3, cysteine through phenylalanine, is 11 amino acids long. Just CDR3 DNA is preserved here, 33 bases in frame from base 1. Taken from the germline V gene (reference sequence), the CDR1 and CDR2 loops are DFQATT and SNEGSKA.